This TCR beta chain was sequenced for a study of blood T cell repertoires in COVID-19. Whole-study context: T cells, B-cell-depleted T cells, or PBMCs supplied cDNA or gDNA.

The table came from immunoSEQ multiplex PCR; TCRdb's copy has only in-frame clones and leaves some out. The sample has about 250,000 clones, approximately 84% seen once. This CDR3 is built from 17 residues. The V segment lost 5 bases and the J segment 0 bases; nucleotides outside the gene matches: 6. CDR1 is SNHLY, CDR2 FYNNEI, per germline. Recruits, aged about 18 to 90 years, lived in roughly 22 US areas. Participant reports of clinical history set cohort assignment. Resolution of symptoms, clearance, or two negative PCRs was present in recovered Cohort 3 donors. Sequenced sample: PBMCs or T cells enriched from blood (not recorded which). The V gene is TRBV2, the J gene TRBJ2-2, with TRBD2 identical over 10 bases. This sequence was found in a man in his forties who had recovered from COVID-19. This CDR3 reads CASSRTSGVANTGELFF. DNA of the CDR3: TGTGCCAGCAGTCGGACTAGCGGAGTCGCGAACACCGGGGAGCTGTTTTTT.